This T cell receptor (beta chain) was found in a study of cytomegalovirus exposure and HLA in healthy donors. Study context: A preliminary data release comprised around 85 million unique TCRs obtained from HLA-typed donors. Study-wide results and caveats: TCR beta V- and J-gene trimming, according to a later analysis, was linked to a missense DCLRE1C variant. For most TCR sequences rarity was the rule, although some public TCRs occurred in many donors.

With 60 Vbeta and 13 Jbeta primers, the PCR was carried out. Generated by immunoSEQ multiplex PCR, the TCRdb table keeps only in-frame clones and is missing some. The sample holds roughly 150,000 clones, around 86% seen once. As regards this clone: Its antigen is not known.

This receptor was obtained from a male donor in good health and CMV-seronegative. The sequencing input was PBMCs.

The CDR3 nucleotides read TGTGCCATTTCTCAGACAGGGCTCTATGGCTACACCTTC. Translated: CAISQTGLYGYTF. The V call is TRBV10-3, the J call TRBJ1-2, with 7 bases aligning to TRBD1. CDR1 and CDR2 (germline): ENHRY, SYGVKD. After removal of 9 bases from V and 4 bases from J, the junction contained 8 bases not matched to a gene. This CDR3 contains 13 residues.